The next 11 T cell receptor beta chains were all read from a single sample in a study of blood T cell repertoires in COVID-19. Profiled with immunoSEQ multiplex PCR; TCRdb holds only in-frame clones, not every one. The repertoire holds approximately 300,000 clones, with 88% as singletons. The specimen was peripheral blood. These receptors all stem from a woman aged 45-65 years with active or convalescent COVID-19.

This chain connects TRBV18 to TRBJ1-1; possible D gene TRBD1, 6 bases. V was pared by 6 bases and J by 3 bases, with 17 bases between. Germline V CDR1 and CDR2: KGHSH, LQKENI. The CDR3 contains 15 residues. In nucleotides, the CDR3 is TGTGCCAGCTCCGGTTGGGACAAGGGGGACACTGAAGCTTTCTTT. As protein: CASSGWDKGDTEAFF.

DNA of the CDR3: TGCGCCAGCAGCCAAGATCTGACAGGCTCTGGAAACACCATATATTTT. It codes for CASSQDLTGSGNTIYF. The chain couples TRBV4-3 to TRBJ1-3; D is possibly TRBD1 (6 bases). V was trimmed by 0 bases and J by 0 bases, leaving 9 bases between them. Germline CDR1 is LGHNA and CDR2 is YSLEER. The length of the CDR3 is 16 residues.

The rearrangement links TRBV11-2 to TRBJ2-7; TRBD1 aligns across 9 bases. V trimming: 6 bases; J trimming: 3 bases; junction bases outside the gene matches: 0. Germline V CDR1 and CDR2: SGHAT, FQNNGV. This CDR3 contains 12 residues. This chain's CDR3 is CASRGQGYEQYF. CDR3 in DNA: TGTGCCAGCAGGGGACAGGGCTACGAGCAGTACTTC.

The CDR3 DNA reads as TGTGCCAGTAGTCCGGGGCTAGCGGGAGGGGTAAGCGAGTTCTTC. Translation: CASSPGLAGGVSEFF. The chain recombines TRBV19 with TRBJ2-1; TRBD2 agrees at 12 bases. The germline V gene has CDR1 LNHDA and CDR2 SQIVND (reference sequence). The CDR3 consists of 15 residues. Germline trimming cut 5 bases from V and 14 bases from J; bases unmatched to any gene: 13.

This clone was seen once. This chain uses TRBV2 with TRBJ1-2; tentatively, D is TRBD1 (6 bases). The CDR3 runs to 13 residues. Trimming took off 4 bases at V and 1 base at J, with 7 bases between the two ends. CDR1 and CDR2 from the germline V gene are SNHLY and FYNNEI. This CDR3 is CASSGTVNYGYTF. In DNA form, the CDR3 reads TGTGCCAGCAGTGGGACAGTTAACTATGGCTACACCTTC.

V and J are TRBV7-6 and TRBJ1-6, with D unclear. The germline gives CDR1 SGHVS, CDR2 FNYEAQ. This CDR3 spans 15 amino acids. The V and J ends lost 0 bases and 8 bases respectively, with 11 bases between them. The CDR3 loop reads CASSLAEGGHSPLHF. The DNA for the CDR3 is TGTGCCAGCAGCTTAGCGGAGGGCGGGCATTCACCCCTCCACTTT. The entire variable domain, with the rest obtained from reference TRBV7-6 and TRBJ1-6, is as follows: GAGVSQSPRYKVTKRGQDVALRCDPISGHVSLYWYRQALGQGPEFLTYFNYEAQQDKSGLPNDRFSAERPEGSISTLTIQRTEQRDSAMYRCASSLAEGGHSPLHFGNGTRLTVT.

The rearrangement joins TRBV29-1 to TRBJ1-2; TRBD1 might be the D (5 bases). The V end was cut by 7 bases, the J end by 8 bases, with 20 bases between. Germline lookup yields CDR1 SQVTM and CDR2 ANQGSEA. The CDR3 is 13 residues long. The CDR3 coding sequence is TGCAGCGCCTCTGACGGGGGTAGTTACGGCTACACCTTC. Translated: CSASDGGSYGYTF.

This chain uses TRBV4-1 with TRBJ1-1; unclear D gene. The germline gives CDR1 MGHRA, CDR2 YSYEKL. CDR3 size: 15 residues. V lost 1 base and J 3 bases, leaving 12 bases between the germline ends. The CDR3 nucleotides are TGCGCCAGCAGCCAAGTACGGCTCGGGGACACTGAAGCTTTCTTT. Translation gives CASSQVRLGDTEAFF.

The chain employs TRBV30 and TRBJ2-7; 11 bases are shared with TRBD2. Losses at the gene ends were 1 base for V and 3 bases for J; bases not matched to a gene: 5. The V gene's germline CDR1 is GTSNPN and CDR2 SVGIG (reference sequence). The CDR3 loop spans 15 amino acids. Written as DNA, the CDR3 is TGTGCCTGGAGTGGGGCCGGGACTAGCGGCTACGAGCAGTACTTC. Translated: CAWSGAGTSGYEQYF.

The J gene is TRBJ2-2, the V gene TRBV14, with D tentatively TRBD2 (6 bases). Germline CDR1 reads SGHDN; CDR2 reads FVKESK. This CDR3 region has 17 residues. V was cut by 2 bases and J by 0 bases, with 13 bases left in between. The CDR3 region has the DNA TGTGCCAGCAGCCAACTATTGGGACTGACGAACACCGGGGAGCTGTTTTTT. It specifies CASSQLLGLTNTGELFF.

The CDR3, as DNA: TGTGCCAGCAGCCAAGATATCGGCGGGAGGGGTTATGATACGCAGTATTTT. This encodes CASSQDIGGRGYDTQYF. The V gene is TRBV14, the J gene TRBJ2-3; TRBD2 agrees at 9 bases. The J segment lost 6 bases and the V segment lost 0 bases, leaving 10 bases of the junction unmatched. Germline V gives CDR1 SGHDN, CDR2 FVKESK. The CDR3 is 17 amino acids.